This TCR beta chain was retrieved from a study of blood T cell repertoires in COVID-19. Study context: Collection of acute and convalescent COVID-19 samples took place in the United States, Italy and Spain. T cells, B-cell-depleted T cells, or PBMCs supplied cDNA or gDNA.

With 2 bases removed from V and 2 bases from J, the gap between germline ends came to 9 bases. The CDR3 totals 13 residues. The germline V gene has CDR1 GTSNPN and CDR2 SVGIG (reference sequence). How the authors handled the data: Reference gene primer amplification yielded estimated nucleated cell counts. Some clones are missing from TCRdb's copy, which holds only in-frame ones; the method was immunoSEQ multiplex PCR. That table is the source of V, J and clone size, and D and trimming were worked out from the DNA. The sample gives around 140,000 clones, roughly 89% of which show up once; around 1.5% is in the top ten.

The sequenced material came from peripheral blood. The chain is built from TRBV30 and TRBJ1-2; D is possibly TRBD1 (5 bases). The source of this sequence is a human donor in a cohort sampled during active COVID-19. CDR3 DNA: TGTGCCTGGAGTATGGACACCAACTATGGCTACACCTTC. Protein: CAWSMDTNYGYTF.